The 17 T cell receptor beta chains below come from one sample, sequenced in a study of identical twins. One entry per CDR3 protein results from TCRdb running MiXCR on the 5' RACE reads. The sample lists 500,000 to 600,000 distinct CDR3 sequences, less than 25% seen once, with roughly 0.91% in the top ten. The same specimen was also included in a second study, on T cells expressing NK-cell markers.

The sample was CD4+ T cells sorted from blood. The receptors derive from a young woman in good health.

This clonotype was recorded a few times. The chain joins TRBV10-3 to TRBJ2-3; 10 nucleotides match TRBD1. Germline CDR1 ENHRY, CDR2 SYGVKD. This CDR3 is built from 17 residues. V lost 3 bases and J lost 6; bases outside the gene matches: 12. CDR3 DNA: TGTGCCATCAGTGACCGCGCGGGACAGGGGCTAGTGGATACGCAGTATTTT. This encodes CAISDRAGQGLVDTQYF.

The genes are TRBV20-1 and TRBJ2-7, with D tentatively TRBD1 or TRBD2 (5 bases each). CDR1 DFQATT and CDR2 SNEGSKA come from the germline V gene (reference sequence). The CDR3 length is 14 residues. Trimming stripped 6 bases from V and 0 bases from J, with 15 bases between. This chain's CDR3 is CSAAPGTISYEQYF. DNA for the CDR3: TGCAGTGCCGCCCCCGGGACGATCTCCTACGAGCAGTACTTC.

The rearrangement links TRBV20-1 to TRBJ2-1, with 10 bases identical to TRBD2. This CDR3 region has 15 residues. Trimming at V came to 6 bases and at J to 9 bases, leaving 14 bases not matched to a gene. Germline-derived CDR1 and CDR2 are DFQATT and SNEGSKA (reference sequence). The CDR3 protein is CSADPGTSDSAEQFF. The CDR3 DNA is TGCAGTGCCGACCCGGGGACTAGCGATTCAGCTGAGCAGTTCTTC.

The chain employs TRBV7-2 and TRBJ1-4; D remains unclear. Germline V gene sequence: CDR1 SGHTA, CDR2 FQGNSA. The CDR3 extends over 15 amino acids. V lost 1 base, J lost 8 bases, and 14 bases lay in between. The CDR3 sequence is CASSLVRHMGEKLFF. The CDR3 DNA reads TGTGCCAGCAGCTTAGTCCGGCACATGGGGGAAAAACTGTTTTTT.

This clonotype was found a few times. V usage is TRBV10-2 and J usage is TRBJ2-3; 9 positions agree with TRBD2. Germline loops: CDR1 WSHSY, CDR2 SAAADI. This CDR3 is 15 amino acids long. The junction had 7 bases not matched to a gene; V was cut back by 6 bases and J by 3 bases. CDR3 residues: CASRGGGLATDTQYF. The CDR3 bases are TGCGCCAGCAGAGGGGGGGGACTAGCTACAGATACGCAGTATTTT.

The CDR3 spells CSAREGRNPEQFF. The CDR3 bases are TGCAGTGCCCGGGAGGGCCGGAATCCCGAGCAGTTCTTC. The V call is TRBV20-1, the J call TRBJ2-1; 8 bases are a match to TRBD2. Trimming removed 6 bases from V and 10 bases from J; junction bases left unmatched: 11. CDR1 DFQATT and CDR2 SNEGSKA come from the germline V gene (reference sequence). The CDR3 has 13 amino acids.

This clonotype was seen only a few times. This chain uses TRBV4-3 with TRBJ2-1, with 15 bases aligning to TRBD2. V was clipped by 3 bases and J by 8 bases; unmatched bases: 17. This CDR3 has 20 residues. CDR1 is LGHNA and CDR2 is YSLEER in the germline V gene. CDR3 in DNA: TGCGCCAGCAGCCAGGAGACTCCCCGAGGACTAGCGGGGGGGTTTCATGAGCAGTTCTTC. Protein sequence: CASSQETPRGLAGGFHEQFF.

The rearrangement links TRBV3-1 to TRBJ2-5; 13 nucleotides match TRBD2. The CDR3 extends over 18 amino acids. The junction had 6 bases not matched to a gene; V was cut back by 0 bases and J by 2 bases. Looked up from germline, CDR1 is LGHDT and CDR2 is YNNKEL (reference sequence). The CDR3 here is CASSQESGTSGIQETQYF. The DNA for the CDR3 is TGTGCCAGCAGCCAAGAATCCGGGACTAGCGGGATTCAAGAGACCCAGTACTTC.

The chain links TRBV6-1 to TRBJ2-1; 9 bases are shared with TRBD1. The CDR3 extends over 14 amino acids. V was clipped by 6 bases and J by 10 bases; unmatched bases: 10. Germline loops: CDR1 MNHNS, CDR2 SASEGT. CDR3 DNA sequence: TGTGCCAGCAGGGAACCGGGACAGGGTAGAGAGCAGTTCTTC. It translates to CASREPGQGREQFF.

This clonotype was found a few times. A read error may explain this, as a much larger clone is one base away. This sequence joins TRBV5-1 and TRBJ2-5; D call uncertain. This CDR3 is built from 12 residues. Germline CDR1 is SGHRS and CDR2 is YFSETQ. V was clipped by 0 bases and J by 5 bases, with 5 bases between them. CDR3 DNA sequence: TGCGCCAGCAGCTTGGCCGCGGAGACCCAGTACTTC. Its protein is CASSLAAETQYF.

The V call is TRBV7-8, the J call TRBJ2-1; D is undetermined. V lost 5 bases to trimming and J lost 9 bases, with 8 bases between them. The CDR3 is 11 residues long. Looked up from germline, CDR1 is SGHVS and CDR2 is FQNEAQ. CDR3 sequence (DNA): TGTGCCAGCAGCCCGCACGTTGAGCAGTTCTTC. Translating gives CASSPHVEQFF.

The genes are TRBV2 and TRBJ2-1, with TRBD2 matching 9 bases. The J segment lost 5 bases and the V segment lost 7 bases, leaving 3 bases of the junction unmatched. The CDR3 length is 13 residues. Per germline, CDR1 SNHLY and CDR2 FYNNEI. As DNA, the CDR3 is TGTGCCAGCAAGGCGGGGGGGAACAATGAGCAGTTCTTC. It is translated as CASKAGGNNEQFF.

The chain joins TRBV7-3 to TRBJ2-2; no firm D call. The V gene lost 3 bases and the J gene lost 0 bases, with 5 bases spanning the gap. The germline gives CDR1 SGHTA, CDR2 FQGTGA. CDR3 length: 14 amino acids. The CDR3 nucleotides are TGTGCCAGCAGCTTCAGCGCGAACACCGGGGAGCTGTTTTTT. This encodes CASSFSANTGELFF.

J is TRBJ1-1 and V is TRBV6-5; 7 nucleotides match TRBD1. The J segment lost 4 bases and the V segment lost 5 bases, leaving 7 bases of the junction unmatched. The CDR3 loop spans 14 amino acids. Germline CDR1 is MNHEY and CDR2 is SVGAGI. The CDR3 DNA reads as TGTGCCAGCAGTATCTCGACAGGGACCACTGAAGCTTTCTTT. Its protein is CASSISTGTTEAFF.

This clonotype turned up a few times. The gene calls are TRBV7-8 and TRBJ1-1; D uncertain. There are 12 residues in the CDR3. Trimming took 3 bases from V and 10 from J, leaving 12 bases between them. In germline, CDR1 is SGHVS, CDR2 FQNEAQ. The CDR3 loop reads CASSFIGRGAFF. The CDR3 bases are TGTGCCAGCAGCTTCATAGGGCGGGGAGCTTTCTTT.

This clonotype was recorded a few times. This chain joins TRBV7-2 and TRBJ2-7; 7 bases map to TRBD2. Trimming took 4 bases from V and 4 from J; bases not matched to a gene: 10. Germline loops: CDR1 SGHTA, CDR2 FQGNSA. The CDR3 extends over 15 amino acids. CDR3 in DNA: TGTGCCAGCAGCTACTCGAGGAGGGGAGGGTACGAGCAGTACTTC. Its protein product is CASSYSRRGGYEQYF.

This clonotype was recorded at least ten times. The chain is built from TRBV4-3 and TRBJ2-3; D remains ambiguous. V lost 0 bases, J lost 0 bases, and 13 bases lay in between. The CDR3 has 17 residues. CDR1 and CDR2 (germline): LGHNA, YSLEER. The CDR3, as DNA: TGCGCCAGCAGCCAAGATGGTAGGGTACCTAGCACAGATACGCAGTATTTT. It translates to CASSQDGRVPSTDTQYF.